These 23 T cell receptor beta chains were all obtained from the same sample, sequenced in a study of technical replicates of blood from several donors. Only in-frame clones appear in the TCRdb table, and some are missing; sequencing was by immunoSEQ multiplex PCR. The sample includes approximately 75,000 clones, 95% to 98% of them seen just once. Input material: T cells isolated from PBMCs. The receptors were gathered from a human donor in good health.

This clone was recorded once. The chain has TRBV11-2 and TRBJ1-1; D uncertain. Germline V gene sequence: CDR1 SGHAT, CDR2 FQNNGV. Trimming shortened V by 2 bases and J by 4 bases, and 2 bases separated the two germline ends. CDR3 size: 11 residues. The CDR3 loop is CASSLRTEAFF. The CDR3 nucleotides read TGTGCCAGCAGCTTACGCACTGAAGCTTTCTTT.

The chain is built from TRBV6-4 and TRBJ2-2, with 7 bases fitting TRBD2. This CDR3 comprises 14 residues. In germline, CDR1 is MRHNA, CDR2 SNTAGT. With V trimmed by 2 bases and J by 3 bases, 0 bases remained unmatched. CDR3 loop: CASSDGRDTGELFF. Written as DNA, the CDR3 is TGTGCCAGCAGTGACGGGAGGGACACCGGGGAGCTGTTTTTT.

This clone showed up just once. J is TRBJ2-2 and V is TRBV10-1; 9 positions agree with TRBD1. This CDR3 comprises 19 residues. V was pared by 6 bases and J by 5 bases, with 19 bases of the junction left unmatched. Per germline, CDR1 WNHNN and CDR2 SYGVQD (reference sequence). Written as DNA, the CDR3 is TGCGCCAGCAGGATGATACAGGGGGCAGACTCGTGGTGTACCGGGGAGCTGTTTTTT. Protein sequence: CASRMIQGADSWCTGELFF.

J is TRBJ2-7 and V is TRBV6-5; D might be TRBD2 (5 bases). V was cut by 0 bases and J by 3 bases, with 15 bases left in between. This CDR3 has 16 residues. CDR1 and CDR2 (germline): MNHEY, SVGAGI. The CDR3 sequence: CASSYSIGNTNYEQYF. DNA of the CDR3: TGTGCCAGCAGTTACTCGATCGGGAACACCAACTACGAGCAGTACTTC.

The chain combines TRBV9 with TRBJ2-5; 8 bases match TRBD2. The CDR3 contains 14 residues. Germline V CDR1 and CDR2: SGDLS, YYNGEE. V lost 7 bases and J lost 3; bases outside the gene matches: 8. CDR3 sequence: CASGISGDEETQYF. The CDR3 nucleotides read TGTGCCAGCGGAATTAGCGGGGATGAAGAGACCCAGTACTTC. The whole variable domain, remainder taken from reference TRBV9 and TRBJ2-5, is DSGVTQTPKHLITATGQRVTLRCSPRSGDLSVYWYQQSLDQGLQFLIQYYNGEERAKGNILERFSAQQFPDLHSELNLSSLELGDSALYFCASGISGDEETQYFGPGTRLLVL.

This chain connects TRBV30 to TRBJ1-1, with 7 bases lining up with TRBD1. The V segment lost 1 base and the J segment 11 bases; nucleotides outside the gene matches: 4. The CDR3 is 11 amino acids. CDR1 is GTSNPN and CDR2 is SVGIG in the germline V gene (reference sequence). The CDR3 coding sequence is TGTGCCTGGAGTGCGGGACAGAGGGCTTTCTTT. The encoded protein is CAWSAGQRAFF.

This clone was recorded many times. The chain has TRBV4-1 and TRBJ1-1; D ambiguous. This CDR3 contains 14 residues. From germline, CDR1 is MGHRA and CDR2 YSYEKL. Trimming pared 4 bases from V and 8 bases from J, leaving 17 bases between. CDR3 protein: CASSPSWKDSEAFF. CDR3 bases: TGCGCCAGCAGCCCTAGTTGGAAGGATAGCGAAGCTTTCTTT.

The V and J genes are TRBV7-9 and TRBJ2-3; D remains unclear. In germline, CDR1 is SEHNR, CDR2 FQNEAQ (reference sequence). CDR3 size: 15 residues. V was shortened by 8 bases and J by 0 bases, with 15 bases between the two germline ends. CDR3 residues: CASPNVQDSTDTQYF. For the CDR3, the DNA is TGTGCCAGCCCTAACGTTCAGGATAGCACAGATACGCAGTATTTT.

The chain combines TRBV9 with TRBJ2-7; D is uncertain. The CDR3 runs to 15 residues. V gave up 0 bases and J gave up 2 bases, with 12 bases separating them. The germline CDR1 and CDR2 sequences are SGDLS and YYNGEE. CDR3 sequence reads: CASSVGVSLPYEQYF. In nucleotides, the CDR3 is TGTGCCAGCAGCGTAGGTGTGTCCCTCCCCTACGAGCAGTACTTC.

J is TRBJ2-1 and V is TRBV4-1; D remains ambiguous. Trimming cost V 3 bases and J 4 bases, with 10 bases left between them. The germline V gene has CDR1 MGHRA and CDR2 YSYEKL. The CDR3 runs 14 residues. The CDR3 sequence is CASSHPDGYNEQFF. The CDR3 DNA is TGCGCCAGCAGCCACCCCGACGGGTACAATGAGCAGTTCTTC.

This chain uses TRBV9 with TRBJ2-1; 11 nucleotides agree with TRBD2. Trimming took 4 bases from V and 9 from J; bases not matched to a gene: 6. The CDR3 runs to 14 residues. Germline V gives CDR1 SGDLS, CDR2 YYNGEE. The CDR3 is CASSFSGRAGEQFF. CDR3 in DNA: TGTGCCAGCAGCTTTAGCGGGAGGGCCGGTGAGCAGTTCTTC.

The chain links TRBV2 to TRBJ2-7; 7 positions match TRBD1. Per germline, CDR1 SNHLY and CDR2 FYNNEI. This CDR3 region has 13 residues. V was clipped by 9 bases and J by 0 bases; unmatched bases: 5. This CDR3 reads CARRGTDSYEQYF. The CDR3, as DNA: TGTGCCAGACGAGGGACAGACTCCTACGAGCAGTACTTC.

The J gene is TRBJ2-7, the V gene TRBV10-1; 7 bases agree with TRBD2. The CDR3 has 13 residues. The V and J ends lost 3 bases and 2 bases, in that order; junction bases with no gene match: 1. Germline V CDR1 and CDR2: WNHNN, SYGVQD (reference sequence). The CDR3 DNA reads as TGCGCCAGCAGTGAAAGCGGGGCCTACGAGCAGTACTTC. Translated, it gives CASSESGAYEQYF.

The chain carries TRBV2 and TRBJ2-5, with D unclear. The V end lost 0 bases, the J end lost 5 bases, and 10 bases lay between the germline ends. Germline-derived CDR1 and CDR2 are SNHLY and FYNNEI. The CDR3 covers 14 residues. Written as DNA, the CDR3 is TGTGCCAGCAGTGAAGCCGCTAGTGGCGAGACCCAGTACTTC. This sequence encodes CASSEAASGETQYF.

This chain links TRBV27 with TRBJ2-7; 7 bases line up with TRBD2. The V gene end was trimmed by 8 bases and the J gene end by 2 bases; junction bases not matched to a gene: 15. Germline V gives CDR1 MNHEY, CDR2 SMNVEV (reference sequence). The CDR3 is made up of 16 amino acids. CDR3 DNA sequence: TGTGCCAGCTGGGGAGTGGGCGGGAGCGAGCCCTACGAGCAGTACTTC. This gives the protein CASWGVGGSEPYEQYF.

V gene TRBV12-5 combines with J gene TRBJ1-2; D is undetermined. This CDR3 contains 14 residues. V dropped 0 bases and J dropped 6 bases, with 11 bases sitting between them. Germline values: CDR1 LGHNT, CDR2 FRNRAP. CDR3 sequence: CASGLVLMEDGYTF. The CDR3 DNA reads as TGTGCTAGTGGTTTGGTACTAATGGAAGATGGCTACACCTTC.

The CDR3 DNA reads TGTGCCAGCAGCCCGATAGCGGCAATGGGATTCTTGGAGCAGTTCTTC. Translation: CASSPIAAMGFLEQFF. The chain links TRBV9 to TRBJ2-1; D perhaps matches TRBD2 (6 bases). Germline values: CDR1 SGDLS, CDR2 YYNGEE. The CDR3 has 16 amino acids. Trimming left V 4 bases short and J 10 bases short, with 24 bases between.

This rearrangement joins TRBV30 to TRBJ2-7; TRBD1 matches at 7 bases. The ends lost 5 bases at V and 7 bases at J; junction bases unmatched: 17. The CDR3 covers 15 residues. Germline V CDR1 and CDR2: GTSNPN, SVGIG (reference sequence). The CDR3 bases are TGTGCCTGGGCTCCGGGACAGCGTATTACGGGTGAGCAGTACTTC. It encodes CAWAPGQRITGEQYF.

This chain uses TRBV29-1 with TRBJ2-7; weak D call: TRBD2 (6 bases). V shed 7 bases and J shed 4 bases, with 23 bases lying between them. CDR1 and CDR2 from the germline V gene are SQVTM and ANQGSEA. This CDR3 contains 15 residues. CDR3 in DNA: TGCAGCGGGTTTTCCGGGTCTAAGGAGGGATACGAGCAGTACTTC. It codes for CSGFSGSKEGYEQYF.

This chain uses TRBV5-6 with TRBJ2-5, with D perhaps matching TRBD1 (5 bases). Germline CDR1 and CDR2: SGHDT and YYEEEE. This CDR3 region has 13 residues. Trimming took 6 bases from V and 1 from J, leaving 10 bases between them. The CDR3 reads CASNQGFQETQYF. The CDR3 bases are TGTGCCAGCAATCAGGGTTTCCAAGAGACCCAGTACTTC.

The genes are TRBV12-5 and TRBJ2-3; D not resolved. Trimming shortened V by 4 bases and J by 0 bases, and 11 bases separated the two germline ends. This CDR3 region has 15 residues. The germline V gene has CDR1 LGHNT and CDR2 FRNRAP. The DNA for the CDR3 is TGTGCTAGTGGTTATCGACTTACTAGCACAGATACGCAGTATTTT. Its translation: CASGYRLTSTDTQYF.

The V gene is TRBV27, the J gene TRBJ2-1; D is perhaps TRBD2 (5 bases). The CDR3 sequence is 16 residues long. Germline CDR1 MNHEY, CDR2 SMNVEV (reference sequence). Trimming cost V 3 bases and J 2 bases, with 14 bases left between them. CDR3 sequence reads: CASSLKRPNPYNEQFF. In DNA form, the CDR3 reads TGTGCCAGCAGTTTGAAGCGGCCCAACCCCTACAATGAGCAGTTCTTC.

The gene calls are TRBV4-1 and TRBJ2-5; D gene uncertain. The CDR3 covers 13 residues. Trimming removed 4 bases at V and 1 base at J, with 7 bases between. Germline lookup yields CDR1 MGHRA and CDR2 YSYEKL. For the CDR3, the DNA is TGCGCCAGCAGCCGAGGAGCCCAAGAGACCCAGTACTTC. Protein sequence: CASSRGAQETQYF.